These 31 T cell receptor beta chains came from one sample sequenced in a study of Graves' ophthalmopathy and Graves' hyperthyroidism. Amplification of the TCR beta CDR3 regions used RNA transcripts (as template). The first-round RT-PCR employed HTBI primers together with the Qiagen OneStep RT-PCR kit. A multiplex PCR was then performed as the second round. TCRdb called the multiplex PCR reads again in MiXCR, with one record for every CDR3 protein. This table holds some 350,000 distinct CDR3 sequences, about a sixth found once. Sequencing was done on a sample of peripheral blood. The source is an adult woman with stable Graves' hyperthyroidism.

This clonotype came up many times. CDR3 loop: CASSLGPKTGQGTTYEQYF. The CDR3 nucleotides read TGTGCCAGCAGCTTAGGACCCAAAACGGGACAGGGGACCACCTACGAGCAGTACTTC. The chain couples TRBV7-2 to TRBJ2-7, with TRBD1 matching over 10 bases. V lost 1 base to trimming and J lost 2 bases; unmatched junction nucleotides: 14. The CDR3 contains 19 residues. CDR1 and CDR2 from the germline V gene are SGHTA and FQGNSA.

This clonotype has a count of ten or more. The J gene is TRBJ1-1, the V gene TRBV2; a possible D gene is TRBD1 (5 bases). CDR3 length: 14 residues. Deletions cut 1 base from V and 5 bases from J, with 11 bases between. Per the germline V gene, CDR1 is SNHLY and CDR2 is FYNNEI. CDR3 DNA: TGTGCCAGCAGTGAAGGATGGAAGGGGACTGAAGCTTTCTTT. Translated, it gives CASSEGWKGTEAFF.

In its sample, this clonotype was seen many times. Here the CDR3 reads CASNVDQETQYF. CDR3 bases: TGTGCCAGCAATGTGGACCAAGAGACCCAGTACTTC. This chain uses TRBV28 with TRBJ2-5; the D is unclear. Germline assignment: CDR1 MDHEN and CDR2 SYDVKM. The CDR3 length is 12 residues. V was shortened by 7 bases and J by 0 bases, with 6 bases between the two germline ends.

The chain is built from TRBV15 and TRBJ1-5; possible D gene TRBD1, 5 bases. V lost 0 bases and J 1 base, leaving 7 bases between the germline ends. Germline assignment: CDR1 LNHNV and CDR2 YYDKDF (reference sequence). CDR3 length: 15 residues. This CDR3 reads CATSRDKGSNQPQHF. CDR3 DNA sequence: TGTGCCACCAGCAGAGATAAGGGGAGCAATCAGCCCCAGCATTTT. The variable domain in full, completed from reference TRBV15 and TRBJ1-5, reads DAMVIQNPRYQVTQFGKPVTLSCSQTLNHNVMYWYQQKSSQAPKLLFHYYDKDFNNEADTPDNFQSRRPNTSFCFLDIRSPGLGDTAMYLCATSRDKGSNQPQHFGDGTRLSIL.

This clonotype occurred many times. The chain uses TRBV15 and TRBJ2-7; TRBD1 aligns across 9 bases. The CDR3 consists of 14 residues. The germline CDR1 and CDR2 sequences are LNHNV and YYDKDF (reference sequence). J lost 3 bases, V lost 4 bases, and 4 bases had no gene match. CDR3 sequence: CATSTTGGFYEQYF. The CDR3, as DNA: TGTGCCACCAGCACAACAGGGGGCTTCTACGAGCAGTACTTC.

In the case of this clonotype: Since a much larger clone is just one base distant, this may be a read error. This chain uses TRBV27 with TRBJ1-1; 8 nucleotides line up with TRBD1. The CDR3 runs to 14 residues. Germline lookup yields CDR1 MNHEY and CDR2 SMNVEV (reference sequence). V lost 10 bases to trimming and J lost 5 bases; unmatched junction nucleotides: 12. The CDR3 region is CAISPSNRGTEAFF. The CDR3 bases are TGTGCCATCAGCCCATCCAACAGGGGGACTGAAGCTTTCTTT.

The table lists this clonotype with many counts. The V call is TRBV7-6, the J call TRBJ2-7; D perhaps matches TRBD1 (7 bases). Germline CDR1 and CDR2: SGHVS and FNYEAQ. The CDR3 extends over 15 amino acids. The germline V and J ends were trimmed by 5 bases and 4 bases, with 18 bases remaining between them. DNA for the CDR3: TGTGCCAGCAGCCAGGGGGGAGATCCGACGTACGAGCAGTACTTC. Its protein is CASSQGGDPTYEQYF.

This clonotype came up many times. This chain connects TRBV2 to TRBJ2-7; D uncertain. CDR3 length: 12 amino acids. The germline V gene encodes CDR1 SNHLY and CDR2 FYNNEI. Trimming stripped 8 bases from V and 3 bases from J, with 11 bases between. CDR3 sequence reads: CASGEYIYEQYF. The DNA for the CDR3 is TGTGCCAGCGGGGAATATATCTACGAGCAGTACTTC.

This clonotype has a count of ten or more. The V gene is TRBV4-1, the J gene TRBJ2-5, with 9 nucleotides matching TRBD2. Germline-derived CDR1 and CDR2 are MGHRA and YSYEKL. V dropped 0 bases and J dropped 5; count of bases not matched to a gene: 4. The length of the CDR3 is 15 residues. This CDR3 is CASSQDLAGWETQYF. DNA of the CDR3: TGCGCCAGCAGCCAAGATCTAGCGGGATGGGAGACCCAGTACTTC.

In this sample, this clonotype turned up many times. This chain joins TRBV4-1 and TRBJ2-5; D remains ambiguous. V lost 0 bases, J lost 0 bases, and 5 bases lay in between. CDR3 length: 14 residues. CDR1 and CDR2 (germline): MGHRA, YSYEKL. The CDR3 coding sequence is TGCGCCAGCAGCCAAGATCGGAACCAAGAGACCCAGTACTTC. Its protein product is CASSQDRNQETQYF.

The genes are TRBV18 and TRBJ1-2; 8 nucleotides align to TRBD1. The V segment lost 3 bases and the J segment 3 bases; nucleotides outside the gene matches: 6. CDR1 is KGHSH and CDR2 is LQKENI in the germline V gene. There are 15 residues in the CDR3. The CDR3 sequence is CASSPIDRGDYGYTF. For the CDR3, the DNA is TGTGCCAGCTCACCGATAGACAGGGGCGACTATGGCTACACCTTC.

This clonotype came up many times. The chain is built from TRBV20-1 and TRBJ1-6; D is uncertain. CDR1 is DFQATT, CDR2 SNEGSKA, per germline (reference sequence). The CDR3 consists of 15 residues. Trimming removed 5 bases from V and 7 bases from J, with 18 bases in between. The CDR3 region is CSAGLPLPGNSPLHF. The DNA of the CDR3 is TGCAGTGCTGGTCTCCCTTTACCCGGCAATTCACCCCTCCACTTT.

This clonotype appeared many times. The genes are TRBV16 and TRBJ2-6, with D maybe TRBD1 (5 bases). CDR3 length: 15 amino acids. Trimming pared 4 bases from V and 1 base from J, leaving 8 bases between. From germline, CDR1 is KGHSY and CDR2 FQNENV. The CDR3 reads CASSLRVSGANVLTF. The CDR3 DNA sequence: TGTGCCAGCAGCCTCAGGGTGTCTGGGGCCAACGTCCTGACTTTC.

This clonotype has a count of ten or more. This chain links TRBV27 with TRBJ2-7; TRBD1 matches at 7 bases. V lost 4 bases and J lost 4; bases outside the gene matches: 13. Germline V lookup: CDR1 MNHEY, CDR2 SMNVEV (reference sequence). The CDR3 has 16 residues. The CDR3 DNA reads as TGTGCCAGCAGTTCCGGACAGGACCCTTTGGTGTACGAGCAGTACTTC. This encodes CASSSGQDPLVYEQYF.

This rearrangement joins TRBV3-1 to TRBJ1-1; D gene uncertain. CDR1 and CDR2 (germline): LGHDT, YNNKEL (reference sequence). V shed 0 bases and J shed 4 bases, with 12 bases lying between them. The CDR3 extends over 15 amino acids. The CDR3 loop reads CASSQDFGRSTEAFF. The CDR3 nucleotides are TGTGCCAGCAGCCAAGATTTCGGCAGATCCACTGAAGCTTTCTTT.

In its sample, this clonotype was seen many times. This chain connects TRBV28 to TRBJ1-5; possibly TRBD1 for D (5 bases). In germline, CDR1 is MDHEN, CDR2 SYDVKM. Trimming pared 2 bases from V and 6 bases from J, leaving 14 bases between. This CDR3 has 15 amino acids. CDR3 protein: CASSLIAGSTQPQHF. The CDR3 DNA follows: TGTGCCAGCAGTTTAATAGCAGGGTCGACTCAGCCCCAGCATTTT.

The V gene is TRBV6-2 or TRBV6-3, the J gene TRBJ2-5; TRBD1 agrees at 7 bases. The CDR3 spans 11 residues. Germline loops: CDR1 MNHEY, CDR2 SVGEGT. V dropped 7 bases and J dropped 5; count of bases not matched to a gene: 1. The CDR3 protein is CASKQGETQYF. In nucleotides, the CDR3 is TGTGCCAGCAAACAGGGGGAGACCCAGTACTTC.

Worth noting for this clonotype: Since no conserved phenylalanine or tryptophan closes the CDR3, a read error is the likely cause. J is TRBJ1-1 and V is TRBV28, with D possibly TRBD1 on 6 matching bases. The CDR3 length is 12 residues. Germline V gene sequence: CDR1 MDHEN, CDR2 SYDVKM. Trimming cost V 9 bases and J 8 bases, with 16 bases left between them. The CDR3 loop is CASGLGGTEAFL. The CDR3 DNA reads as TGTGCCAGTGGCCTGGGGGGCACAGAAGCTTTCTTG.

This clonotype was counted many times. The chain couples TRBV2 to TRBJ2-2; D unclear. V was pared by 6 bases and J by 3 bases, with 11 bases between. The CDR3 consists of 14 residues. The germline CDR1 and CDR2 sequences are SNHLY and FYNNEI. The CDR3 region has the DNA TGTGCCAGCAGATCCGGGCCCTACACCGGGGAGCTGTTTTTT. This gives the protein CASRSGPYTGELFF.

This clonotype was counted at least ten times. CDR3 DNA: TGCGCCAGCACACCGGGGGGGCTAAAAGAGACCCAGTACTTC. It codes for CASTPGGLKETQYF. This chain uses TRBV5-1 with TRBJ2-5; 8 bases fit TRBD2. V shed 6 bases, J shed 3 bases, and the junction held 7 bases outside the gene matches. This CDR3 spans 14 amino acids. CDR1 SGHRS and CDR2 YFSETQ come from the germline V gene.

This clonotype came up many times. V is TRBV7-2 and J is TRBJ2-7; no definite D call. Trimming stripped 1 base from V and 0 bases from J, with 7 bases between. The CDR3 extends over 14 amino acids. The germline gives CDR1 SGHTA, CDR2 FQGNSA. The CDR3 DNA sequence: TGTGCCAGCAGCTTAGACCCTCCCTCCTACGAGCAGTACTTC. Protein sequence: CASSLDPPSYEQYF.

This clonotype came up many times. This rearrangement joins TRBV27 to TRBJ1-5, with D possibly TRBD1 on 5 matching bases. CDR1 MNHEY and CDR2 SMNVEV come from the germline V gene (reference sequence). Trimming shortened V by 8 bases and J by 4 bases, and 18 bases separated the two germline ends. The CDR3 runs to 15 residues. As DNA, the CDR3 is TGTGCCAGCGGCCTCACAACAGGTGGAAATCAGCCCCAGCATTTT. Protein sequence: CASGLTTGGNQPQHF.

This clonotype has a count of ten or more. The chain joins TRBV28 to TRBJ2-5, with D possibly matching TRBD2 (5 bases). V shed 6 bases and J shed 2 bases, with 16 bases lying between them. The CDR3 is made up of 15 amino acids. Germline V CDR1 and CDR2: MDHEN, SYDVKM. CDR3 loop: CASSAPRSGQETQYF. CDR3 nucleotides: TGTGCCAGCAGCGCTCCCCGGTCGGGACAAGAGACCCAGTACTTC.

This chain joins TRBV7-9 and TRBJ2-7; a weak D match, TRBD1 (5 bases). V was clipped by 1 base and J by 3 bases, with 7 bases between them. Germline V gene sequence: CDR1 SEHNR, CDR2 FQNEAQ (reference sequence). The CDR3 has 13 residues. The CDR3 protein is CASSLEGCYEQYF. The CDR3, as DNA: TGTGCCAGCAGCTTAGAGGGGTGCTACGAGCAGTACTTC.

The CDR3 DNA follows: TGTGCCGGGGCCGAGACGGCGAACACTGAAGCTTTCTTT. Amino acids: CAGAETANTEAFF. The chain links TRBV30 to TRBJ1-1; perhaps TRBD1 as D (5 bases). The germline V gene has CDR1 GTSNPN and CDR2 SVGIG (reference sequence). The CDR3 loop spans 13 amino acids. The V and J ends lost 8 bases and 1 base respectively, with 14 bases between them.

The table lists this clonotype with many counts. The genes are TRBV12-5 and TRBJ1-5; 7 bases fit TRBD1. Trimming removed 7 bases from V and 3 bases from J; junction bases left unmatched: 9. There are 15 residues in the CDR3. CDR1 LGHNT and CDR2 FRNRAP come from the germline V gene. In nucleotides, the CDR3 is TGTGCTAGTGCCGACCCCGGACAGGTCAATCAGCCCCAGCATTTT. Translating gives CASADPGQVNQPQHF.

This clonotype was seen a handful of times. V is TRBV4-1 and J is TRBJ1-5, with unresolved D. The CDR3 is made up of 16 amino acids. V lost 0 bases to trimming and J lost 1 base, with 10 bases between them. Per the germline V gene, CDR1 is MGHRA and CDR2 is YSYEKL. CDR3 sequence reads: CASSQDARGSNQPQHF. CDR3 nucleotide sequence: TGCGCCAGCAGCCAAGACGCTCGAGGGAGCAATCAGCCCCAGCATTTT.

This clonotype was counted at least ten times. CDR3 nucleotides: TGTGCCAGCAGCTCTCGAAGCGGGAGGGCCCCTTACGAGCAGTACTTC. This sequence encodes CASSSRSGRAPYEQYF. J is TRBJ2-7 and V is TRBV28; the match to TRBD2 covers 10 bases. Germline V gene data show CDR1 as MDHEN and CDR2 as SYDVKM. This CDR3 contains 16 residues. V gave up 6 bases and J gave up 4 bases; unmatched junction bases: 12.

This chain links TRBV6-1 with TRBJ1-2, with D possibly matching TRBD1 (5 bases). The germline CDR1 and CDR2 sequences are MNHNS and SASEGT. CDR3 length: 13 residues. Trimming shortened V by 0 bases and J by 8 bases, and 10 bases separated the two germline ends. This CDR3 is CASSEAGREGYTF. As DNA, the CDR3 is TGTGCCAGCAGTGAAGCTGGCAGGGAGGGCTACACCTTC.

The J gene is TRBJ2-5, the V gene TRBV18, with 8 bases that match TRBD1. The germline CDR1 and CDR2 sequences are KGHSH and LQKENI. The CDR3 consists of 14 residues. The V and J ends lost 6 bases and 5 bases, in that order; junction bases with no gene match: 8. The CDR3 sequence is CASSPDRGSETQYF. The CDR3 DNA follows: TGTGCCAGCTCTCCCGACAGGGGTTCGGAGACCCAGTACTTC.

This clonotype was counted ten times or more. J is TRBJ1-1 and V is TRBV30; TRBD1 might be the D (5 bases). The CDR3 covers 12 residues. CDR1 is GTSNPN, CDR2 SVGIG, per germline (reference sequence). The V end was cut by 3 bases, the J end by 10 bases, with 15 bases between. This CDR3 reads CAWSRGRKGAFF. CDR3 DNA sequence: TGTGCCTGGAGCCGGGGGAGGAAGGGAGCTTTCTTT.